The sequence of this TCR beta chain was determined in a study of type 1 regulatory T cells. Study-wide background: T-allo10 is an in vitro-generated, Tr1-enriched CD4 T cell product specific for alloantigen.

The sample holds a few counts of this clonotype. TCRdb reanalysed the reads using MiXCR and keeps one entry per CDR3 protein. The repertoire has 90,000 to 100,000 distinct CDR3 sequences, 25% to 40% of them found once; the top ten carry 2% to 2.5%. The CDR3 runs 16 residues. V shed 0 bases, J shed 2 bases, and the junction held 4 bases outside the gene matches. From germline, CDR1 is MNHEY and CDR2 SMNVEV (reference sequence). The sequencing sample was made of CD4+ T cells, either the whole sample or a sorted fraction (not recorded which). The chain uses TRBV27 and TRBJ1-5; 7 bases match TRBD1. The receptor's source is a human donor in good health. The CDR3 loop is CASSLSVTGRNQPQHF. The CDR3 DNA follows: TGTGCCAGCAGTTTATCGGTGACAGGGCGCAATCAGCCCCAGCATTTT.